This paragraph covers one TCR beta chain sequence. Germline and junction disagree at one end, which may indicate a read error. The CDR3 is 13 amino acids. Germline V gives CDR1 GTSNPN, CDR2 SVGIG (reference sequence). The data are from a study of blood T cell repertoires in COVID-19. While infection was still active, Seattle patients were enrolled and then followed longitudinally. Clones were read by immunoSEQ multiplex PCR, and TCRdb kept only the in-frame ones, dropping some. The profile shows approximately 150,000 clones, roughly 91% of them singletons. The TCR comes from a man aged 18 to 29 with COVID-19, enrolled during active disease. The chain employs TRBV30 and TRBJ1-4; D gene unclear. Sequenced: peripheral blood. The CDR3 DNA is TGTGCCTGGAGTCGCGGAGCTGGTGAAAAACTGCTTTTT. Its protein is CAWSRGAGEKLLF.